Listed below are T cell receptor beta chains from one sample, sequenced in a study of CD4 T cells in relation to SARS-CoV-2 and coronaviruses. Profiled with immunoSEQ multiplex PCR; TCRdb holds only in-frame clones, not every one. The sample records approximately 38,000 clones, around 89% being singletons. The sample consisted of memory CD4+ T cells from PBMCs. The receptors derive from an adult with COVID-19. CDR3s include the opening cysteine and the closing phenylalanine or tryptophan. Fields, in order: CDR3 protein, CDR3 DNA, CDR3 length, D gene, J gene, V gene, clone size. The D gene is left open where the match is weak. The size of a clone is reported for some rows only, either as once, few or many, or as a class for expanded clones.

CDR3: CASNWRGGGNEKLFF
DNA: TGTGCCAGCAACTGGCGGGGAGGCGGGAATGAAAAACTGTTTTTT
length: 15
D: .
J: TRBJ1-4
V: TRBV5-6
size: .

CDR3: CASSLGPQRGADTQYF
DNA: TGTGCCAGCAGCTTAGGGCCCCAAAGGGGGGCAGATACGCAGTATTTT
length: 16
D: .
J: TRBJ2-3
V: TRBV11-2
size: .

CDR3: CASSLRDRLNEKLFF
DNA: TGTGCCAGCAGTTTACGGGACAGGCTTAATGAAAAACTGTTTTTT
length: 15
D: TRBD1
J: TRBJ1-4
V: TRBV27
size: .

CDR3: CASSPQAAGSFSVEKLFF
DNA: TGTGCCAGCAGCCCCCAGGCGGCAGGGAGTTTTAGTGTCGAAAAACTGTTTTTT
length: 18
D: .
J: TRBJ1-4
V: TRBV2
size: .

CDR3: CASSLDTGAGGYTF
DNA: TGCGCCAGCAGCTTGGACACAGGGGCGGGCGGCTACACCTTC
length: 14
D: TRBD1
J: TRBJ1-2
V: TRBV5-1
size: .

CDR3: CASSLLGGPNNEQFF
DNA: TGCGCCAGCAGCTTGCTAGGGGGACCAAACAATGAGCAGTTCTTC
length: 15
D: .
J: TRBJ2-1
V: TRBV5-1
size: .

CDR3: CASSSGLAGLLDEQFF
DNA: TGTGCCAGCAGCTCCGGACTAGCGGGCCTGCTCGATGAGCAGTTCTTC
length: 16
D: TRBD2
J: TRBJ2-1
V: TRBV7-6
size: .

CDR3: CASSSRQGAVTGELFF
DNA: TGTGCCAGCAGCTCCAGACAGGGGGCGGTCACCGGGGAGCTGTTTTTT
length: 16
D: TRBD1
J: TRBJ2-2
V: TRBV7-9
size: .

CDR3: CASSPLQGQGIQETQYF
DNA: TGTGCCAGCAGCCCACTCCAGGGACAGGGTATACAAGAGACCCAGTACTTC
length: 17
D: TRBD1
J: TRBJ2-5
V: TRBV9
size: once

CDR3: CASRTGGKNIQYF
DNA: TGTGCCAGCAGGACAGGGGGCAAAAACATTCAGTACTTC
length: 13
D: TRBD1
J: TRBJ2-4
V: TRBV12-3/TRBV12-4
size: .

CDR3: CASSLLRQVSGNTIYF
DNA: TGTGCCAGCAGCTTACTAAGGCAGGTCTCTGGAAACACCATATATTTT
length: 16
D: .
J: TRBJ1-3
V: TRBV7-9
size: .

CDR3: CASSLASGGSQPQHF
DNA: TGTGCCAGCAGCTTAGCCTCAGGGGGAAGTCAGCCCCAGCATTTT
length: 15
D: TRBD1
J: TRBJ1-5
V: TRBV7-9
size: once

CDR3: CASSYPPTYGYTF
DNA: TGTGCCAGCAGTTACCCCCCCACCTATGGCTACACCTTC
length: 13
D: .
J: TRBJ1-2
V: TRBV6-2/TRBV6-3
size: .

CDR3: CASSPDRTNTGELFF
DNA: TGCGCCAGCAGCCCAGACCGGACCAACACCGGGGAGCTGTTTTTT
length: 15
D: .
J: TRBJ2-2
V: TRBV5-1
size: .

CDR3: CSVDPGTGSYEQYF
DNA: TGCAGCGTTGACCCCGGGACAGGCTCCTACGAGCAGTACTTC
length: 14
D: TRBD1
J: TRBJ2-7
V: TRBV29-1
size: .

CDR3: CASSYGGAQETQYF
DNA: TGTGCCAGCAGCTACGGGGGGGCGCAAGAGACCCAGTACTTC
length: 14
D: TRBD2
J: TRBJ2-5
V: TRBV7-2
size: .

CDR3: CASSLAGNGAGNTIYF
DNA: TGCGCCAGCAGCTTGGCTGGCAATGGTGCTGGAAACACCATATATTTT
length: 16
D: .
J: TRBJ1-3
V: TRBV5-1
size: .

CDR3: CASSLGTSGQETQYF
DNA: TGTGCCAGCAGCCTAGGGACTAGCGGACAAGAGACCCAGTACTTC
length: 15
D: TRBD2
J: TRBJ2-5
V: TRBV7-9
size: .

CDR3: CASSWGRWNEQFF
DNA: TGCGCCAGCAGCTGGGGACGGTGGAATGAGCAGTTCTTC
length: 13
D: .
J: TRBJ2-1
V: TRBV5-1
size: .

CDR3: CASSYAGTGISGYTF
DNA: TGTGCCAGCAGTTACGCCGGGACAGGGATTAGTGGCTACACCTTC
length: 15
D: TRBD1
J: TRBJ1-2
V: TRBV6-5
size: .

CDR3: CASSGTGIRRRGYGYTF
DNA: TGTGCCAGCAGCGGGACAGGGATCAGGAGGAGGGGCTATGGCTACACCTTC
length: 17
D: TRBD1
J: TRBJ1-2
V: TRBV7-9
size: .

CDR3: CASSLGDTQYF
DNA: TGTGCCAGCAGTTTGGGAGATACGCAGTATTTT
length: 11
D: .
J: TRBJ2-3
V: TRBV12-3/TRBV12-4
size: .

CDR3: CASSQLEADTQYF
DNA: TGCGCCAGCAGCCAACTAGAGGCAGATACGCAGTATTTT
length: 13
D: .
J: TRBJ2-3
V: TRBV5-1
size: .

CDR3: CAWSPYPSGANVLTF
DNA: TGTGCCTGGAGCCCCTATCCCTCTGGGGCCAACGTCCTGACTTTC
length: 15
D: .
J: TRBJ2-6
V: TRBV30
size: .